Below are 22 T cell receptor beta chains sequenced from a single sample in a study of T-cell memory formation after mild COVID-19. TCRdb reprocessed the 5' RACE reads with MiXCR, giving one entry per CDR3 protein. Of roughly 100,000 distinct CDR3 sequences in the sample, around 15% were seen once. The sequenced sample was PBMCs or a T cell subset sorted from them (not recorded which). Receptors were obtained from a man younger than 35 who had mild COVID-19 (a few samples of this study predate the infection). Cell type and time point are not known.

The chain has TRBV4-2 and TRBJ2-1; 9 bases line up with TRBD2. V was clipped by 2 bases and J by 10 bases; unmatched bases: 3. This CDR3 has 13 residues. The germline CDR1 and CDR2 sequences are LGHNA and YNFKEQ. The CDR3 spells CASSQISGGEQFF. CDR3 DNA: TGTGCCAGCAGCCAAATTAGCGGGGGCGAGCAGTTCTTC.

The rearrangement joins TRBV4-2 to TRBJ2-6, with a weak D call TRBD1 (6 bases). Germline values: CDR1 LGHNA, CDR2 YNFKEQ. This CDR3 contains 16 residues. V lost 2 bases and J 4 bases, leaving 12 bases between the germline ends. CDR3 nucleotide sequence: TGTGCCAGCAGCCAACACACAGGGACCGGGGCCAACGTCCTGACTTTC. It encodes CASSQHTGTGANVLTF.

A few counts support this clonotype. The chain joins TRBV10-3 to TRBJ1-2, with a possible D match to TRBD1 (5 bases). V lost 10 bases and J lost 6, with 18 bases in between. Germline CDR1 ENHRY, CDR2 SYGVKD. The CDR3 runs 13 residues. CDR3: CATLLGPLDGYTF. The DNA of the CDR3 is TGTGCCACGTTACTGGGGCCTTTGGATGGCTACACCTTC.

This clonotype was counted between two and nine times. The chain recombines TRBV12-3 or TRBV12-4 with TRBJ1-6, with 8 bases matching TRBD1. V shed 1 base, J shed 10 bases, and the junction held 6 bases outside the gene matches. The CDR3 runs to 15 residues. CDR3 nucleotide sequence: TGTGCCAGCAGTTTAGGACAGGGGTACCGGTCACCCCTCCACTTT. It codes for CASSLGQGYRSPLHF.

This clonotype came up many times. The chain joins TRBV6-6 to TRBJ2-3; 9 nucleotides align to TRBD2. CDR1 and CDR2 (germline): MNHNY, SVGAGI (reference sequence). Trimming took 4 bases from V and 4 from J; bases not matched to a gene: 12. The CDR3 is made up of 17 amino acids. CDR3 in DNA: TGTGCCAGCAGTTCCTTCGTTGCGGGGGGGGCCGCAGATACGCAGTATTTT. This sequence encodes CASSSFVAGGAADTQYF.

This clonotype has only a few counts. The J gene is TRBJ1-3, the V gene TRBV28, with D perhaps TRBD1 (5 bases). In germline, CDR1 is MDHEN, CDR2 SYDVKM. V was cut by 1 base and J by 0 bases, with 10 bases left in between. This CDR3 is built from 16 residues. As DNA, the CDR3 is TGTGCCAGCAGTTTATTCAGGGCCCGCTCTGGAAACACCATATATTTT. It codes for CASSLFRARSGNTIYF.

This chain joins TRBV5-6 and TRBJ2-1; D is unclear. The CDR3 covers 12 residues. From germline, CDR1 is SGHDT and CDR2 YYEEEE. Trimming took off 1 base at V and 6 bases at J, with 5 bases between the two ends. The CDR3 protein is CASSLLINEQFF. CDR3 bases: TGTGCCAGCAGCTTGTTAATCAATGAGCAGTTCTTC.

The chain couples TRBV19 to TRBJ1-1; no clear D gene. V lost 5 bases and J 4 bases, leaving 11 bases between the germline ends. Germline V CDR1 and CDR2: LNHDA, SQIVND (reference sequence). The CDR3 extends over 13 amino acids. CDR3 bases: TGTGCCAGTAGTTCCAAGATTGGCACTGAAGCTTTCTTT. Encoded protein: CASSSKIGTEAFF.

V and J are TRBV30 and TRBJ1-1; D not certain. V gave up 1 base and J gave up 0 bases, with 24 bases separating them. Germline V gene lookup returns CDR1 GTSNPN and CDR2 SVGIG (reference sequence). This CDR3 has 19 residues. The CDR3 here is CAWSDPVGRRLSLNTEAFF. CDR3 nucleotide sequence: TGTGCCTGGAGTGATCCTGTGGGCAGGCGCTTATCCTTGAACACTGAAGCTTTCTTT.

In its sample, this clonotype was seen many times. This sequence joins TRBV14 and TRBJ2-5; D remains unclear. The CDR3 sequence is 13 residues long. The ends were cut back, 1 base at V and 4 bases at J, with 7 bases in the middle. The germline V gene has CDR1 SGHDN and CDR2 FVKESK. This CDR3 reads CASSQVGRETQYF. CDR3 nucleotides: TGTGCCAGCAGCCAAGTCGGCCGAGAGACCCAGTACTTC. Full variable domain (outside the CDR3, taken from reference TRBV14 and TRBJ2-5): EAGVTQFPSHSVIEKGQTVTLRCDPISGHDNLYWYRRVMGKEIKFLLHFVKESKQDESGMPNNRFLAERTGGTYSTLKVQPAELEDSGVYFCASSQVGRETQYFGPGTRLLVL.

In this sample, this clonotype turned up a few times. The V gene is TRBV7-8, the J gene TRBJ1-2; 10 bases map to TRBD1. CDR3 size: 19 residues. Trimming took 0 bases from V and 1 from J; bases not matched to a gene: 11. Germline V gene sequence: CDR1 SGHVS, CDR2 FQNEAQ. The chain's CDR3 is CASSLARDRGSHYNYGYTF. The CDR3 DNA is TGTGCCAGCAGCTTAGCTCGGGACAGGGGATCACATTATAACTATGGCTACACCTTC.

In this sample, this clonotype turned up a few times. This chain connects TRBV6-5 to TRBJ2-1; D remains ambiguous. CDR1 is MNHEY, CDR2 SVGAGI, per germline. This CDR3 is built from 13 residues. With 5 bases removed from V and 3 bases from J, the gap between germline ends came to 8 bases. The CDR3: CASSTRSYNEQFF. The CDR3 coding sequence is TGTGCCAGCAGTACGAGGAGCTACAATGAGCAGTTCTTC.

The chain recombines TRBV4-3 with TRBJ2-5; 11 nucleotides agree with TRBD1. Germline V lookup: CDR1 LGHNA, CDR2 YSLEER. The CDR3 totals 15 residues. The junction had 2 bases not matched to a gene; V was cut back by 1 base and J by 4 bases. The CDR3 sequence: CASSQGTGGAETQYF. The CDR3 DNA sequence: TGCGCCAGCAGCCAAGGGACAGGGGGCGCAGAGACCCAGTACTTC.

Many counts were recorded for this clonotype. The V and J genes are TRBV4-3 and TRBJ2-5; the D gene is possibly TRBD1 (7 bases). Trimming shortened V by 1 base and J by 5 bases, and 14 bases separated the two germline ends. Germline-derived CDR1 and CDR2 are LGHNA and YSLEER. This CDR3 comprises 15 residues. The CDR3 bases are TGCGCCAGCAGCCAAGCAGGCCAGGGGGGTGAGACCCAGTACTTC. Translated: CASSQAGQGGETQYF.

The chain carries TRBV7-2 and TRBJ2-3; D remains unclear. V shed 4 bases and J shed 3 bases, with 8 bases lying between them. Germline CDR1 and CDR2: SGHTA and FQGNSA. This CDR3 comprises 13 residues. The CDR3 spells CASSYLATDTQYF. CDR3 coding DNA: TGTGCCAGCAGCTACCTCGCGACAGATACGCAGTATTTT. Full variable domain (rest looked up from reference TRBV7-2 and TRBJ2-3): GAGVSQSPSNKVTEKGKDVELRCDPISGHTALYWYRQSLGQGLEFLIYFQGNSAPDKSGLPSDRFSAERTGGSVSTLTIQRTQQEDSAVYLCASSYLATDTQYFGPGTRLTVL.

This clonotype was counted many times. The CDR3 bases are TGTGCCAGCAGCAACAGCGGGGGGGCCGGAGATACGCAGTATTTT. It codes for CASSNSGGAGDTQYF. The rearrangement uses TRBV7-2 and TRBJ2-3; 10 bases are a match to TRBD2. The germline CDR1 and CDR2 sequences are SGHTA and FQGNSA. The CDR3 extends over 15 amino acids. After removal of 5 bases from V and 5 bases from J, the junction contained 7 bases not matched to a gene. The entire variable domain, with the rest obtained from reference TRBV7-2 and TRBJ2-3, is as follows: GAGVSQSPSNKVTEKGKDVELRCDPISGHTALYWYRQSLGQGLEFLIYFQGNSAPDKSGLPSDRFSAERTGGSVSTLTIQRTQQEDSAVYLCASSNSGGAGDTQYFGPGTRLTVL.

This clonotype was observed many times. The V call is TRBV11-2, the J call TRBJ2-3; weak D call: TRBD2 (6 bases). Germline V gene data show CDR1 as SGHAT and CDR2 as FQNNGV. V was clipped by 3 bases and J by 6 bases, with 19 bases between them. The CDR3 has 16 residues. The CDR3 DNA is TGTGCCAGCAGCTTTTGGCCGGGAGCGGCAGTTGATACGCAGTATTTT. Amino acid sequence: CASSFWPGAAVDTQYF.

This chain uses TRBV15 with TRBJ1-1, with 7 bases matching TRBD1. The ends lost 3 bases at V and 12 bases at J; junction bases unmatched: 7. The CDR3 loop spans 12 amino acids. Germline CDR1 reads LNHNV; CDR2 reads YYDKDF (reference sequence). CDR3 nucleotides: TGTGCCACCAGCAGTGAACAGGGGAGAACTTTCTTT. Its protein is CATSSEQGRTFF.

For this clonotype: Because the CDR3 is missing its conserved closing phenylalanine or tryptophan, this is likely a read error. The chain links TRBV4-3 to TRBJ2-3, with 10 bases fitting TRBD2. The CDR3 extends over 18 amino acids. The V gene end was trimmed by 0 bases and the J gene end by 0 bases; junction bases not matched to a gene: 6. CDR1 is LGHNA, CDR2 YSLEER, per germline. CDR3 residues: CASSQEPSSGGSTDTQYL. The DNA for the CDR3 is TGCGCCAGCAGCCAAGAGCCGAGTAGCGGGGGGAGCACAGATACGCAGTATTTA.

This clonotype was seen at least ten times. The chain is built from TRBV7-2 and TRBJ2-5, with a possible D match to TRBD2 (6 bases). This CDR3 region has 13 residues. Deletions cut 5 bases from V and 5 bases from J, with 12 bases between. In germline, CDR1 is SGHTA, CDR2 FQGNSA. This CDR3 reads CASSPGTFETQYF. As DNA, the CDR3 is TGTGCCAGCAGCCCCGGGACTTTTGAGACCCAGTACTTC.

V gene TRBV7-2 combines with J gene TRBJ2-1; maybe TRBD2 (6 bases). The CDR3 is 17 amino acids. V lost 2 bases and J 0 bases, leaving 14 bases between the germline ends. The V gene's germline CDR1 is SGHTA and CDR2 FQGNSA. This CDR3 is CASSLRLTGASYNEQFF. CDR3 sequence (DNA): TGTGCCAGCAGCTTAAGATTAACGGGAGCCTCCTACAATGAGCAGTTCTTC. Variable domain in full (rest from reference TRBV7-2 and TRBJ2-1): GAGVSQSPSNKVTEKGKDVELRCDPISGHTALYWYRQSLGQGLEFLIYFQGNSAPDKSGLPSDRFSAERTGGSVSTLTIQRTQQEDSAVYLCASSLRLTGASYNEQFFGPGTRLTVL.

This clonotype appeared many times. The J gene is TRBJ2-4, the V gene TRBV5-1; D uncertain. Deletions cut 1 base from V and 3 bases from J, with 11 bases between. The germline CDR1 and CDR2 sequences are SGHRS and YFSETQ. The CDR3 length is 15 residues. CDR3 sequence: CASSLRGIVKNIQYF. CDR3 nucleotides: TGCGCCAGCAGCTTGAGAGGTATCGTCAAAAACATTCAGTACTTC.